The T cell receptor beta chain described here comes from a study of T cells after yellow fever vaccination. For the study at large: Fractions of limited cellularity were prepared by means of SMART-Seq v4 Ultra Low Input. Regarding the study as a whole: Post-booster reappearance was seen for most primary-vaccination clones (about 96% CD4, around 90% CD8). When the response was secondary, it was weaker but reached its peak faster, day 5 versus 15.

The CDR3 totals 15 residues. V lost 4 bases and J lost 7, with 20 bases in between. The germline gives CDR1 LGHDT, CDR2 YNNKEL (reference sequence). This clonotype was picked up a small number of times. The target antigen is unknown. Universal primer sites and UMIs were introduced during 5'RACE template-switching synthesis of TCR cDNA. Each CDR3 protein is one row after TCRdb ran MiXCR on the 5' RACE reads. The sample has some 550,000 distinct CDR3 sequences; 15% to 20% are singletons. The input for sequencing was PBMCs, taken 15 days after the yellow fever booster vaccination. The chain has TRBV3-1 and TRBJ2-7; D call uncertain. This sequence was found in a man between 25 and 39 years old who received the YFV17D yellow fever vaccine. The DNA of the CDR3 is TGTGCCAGCAGCCGGGTGGGTCTGGAATCGTGGGAGCAGTACTTC. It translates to CASSRVGLESWEQYF.